These 4 T cell receptor beta chains were sequenced from one sample in a study of monozygotic twins with inflammatory bowel disease. From its re-call of the 5' RACE reads, TCRdb lists each CDR3 protein once, without DNA. The sample features approximately 400,000 distinct CDR3 sequences, with about 2.6% in its top ten. The sequenced sample was blood. The receptors stem from a human donor with ulcerative colitis or Crohn's disease, or a healthy co-twin of an affected twin (not recorded which).

The chain combines TRBV7-9 with TRBJ2-4; TCRdb reports TRBD2, a call that lacks DNA to check it against. The CDR3 loop spans 13 amino acids. In germline, CDR1 is SEHNR, CDR2 FQNEAQ (reference sequence). CDR3 protein: CASKKAEGDIQYF.

This sequence joins TRBV19 and TRBJ1-2. Germline V gives CDR1 LNHDA, CDR2 SQIVND (reference sequence). CDR3 length: 17 residues. CDR3 sequence reads: CASSQRDMRLANYGYTF.

CDR3 residues: CASSSIILAGVRNEQFF. The rearrangement uses TRBV27 and TRBJ2-1; without DNA, the TCRdb call of TRBD2 cannot be checked. CDR3 length: 17 residues. Looked up from germline, CDR1 is MNHEY and CDR2 is SMNVEV (reference sequence).

This chain's CDR3 is CASSPPNLKLAGTNEQYF. The gene calls are TRBV18 and TRBJ2-7; TCRdb returns TRBD2, unconfirmable since there is no DNA. CDR1 KGHSH and CDR2 LQKENI come from the germline V gene. The CDR3 consists of 18 residues.